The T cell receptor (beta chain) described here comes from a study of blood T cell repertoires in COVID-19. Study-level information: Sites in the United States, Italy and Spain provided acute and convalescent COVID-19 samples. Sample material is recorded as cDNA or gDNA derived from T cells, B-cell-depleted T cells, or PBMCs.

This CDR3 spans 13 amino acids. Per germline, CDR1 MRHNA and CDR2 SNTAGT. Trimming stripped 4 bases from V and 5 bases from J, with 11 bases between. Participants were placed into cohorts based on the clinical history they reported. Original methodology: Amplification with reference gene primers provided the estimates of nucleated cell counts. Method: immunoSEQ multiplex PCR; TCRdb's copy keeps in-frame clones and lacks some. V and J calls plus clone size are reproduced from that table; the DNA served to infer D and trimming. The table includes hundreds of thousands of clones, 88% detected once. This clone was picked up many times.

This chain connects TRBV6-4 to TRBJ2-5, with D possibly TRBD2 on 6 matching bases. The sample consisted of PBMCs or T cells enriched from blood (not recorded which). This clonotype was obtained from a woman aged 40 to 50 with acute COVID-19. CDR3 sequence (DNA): TGTGCCAGCAGTGTGCGGGAAATGGAGACCCAGTACTTC. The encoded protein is CASSVREMETQYF.